This T cell receptor beta chain came from a study of blood T cell repertoires in COVID-19. Study information: The samples span acute and convalescent COVID-19 from the United States, Italy and Spain.

CDR1 SGHTA and CDR2 FQGNSA come from the germline V gene. CDR3 length: 15 amino acids. V was shortened by 4 bases and J by 3 bases, with 12 bases between the two germline ends. The Seattle site enrolled patients during active infection and followed them longitudinally. Authors' data handling: Reference gene primer amplification gave nucleated cell count estimates. The assay was immunoSEQ multiplex PCR, and TCRdb's table has in-frame clones only and misses some. The V and J calls and clone size are taken from that table; D and trimming were inferred from the DNA. The data contain some 64,000 clones, approximately 84% of them singletons.

Input material: peripheral blood. The chain carries TRBV7-2 and TRBJ2-2; tentatively, D is TRBD2 (6 bases). This receptor was taken from a man in his 60s with COVID-19, enrolled during active disease. The CDR3 reads CASSWGSGYTGELFF. The CDR3 DNA reads as TGTGCCAGCAGCTGGGGCAGCGGGTACACCGGGGAGCTGTTTTTT.